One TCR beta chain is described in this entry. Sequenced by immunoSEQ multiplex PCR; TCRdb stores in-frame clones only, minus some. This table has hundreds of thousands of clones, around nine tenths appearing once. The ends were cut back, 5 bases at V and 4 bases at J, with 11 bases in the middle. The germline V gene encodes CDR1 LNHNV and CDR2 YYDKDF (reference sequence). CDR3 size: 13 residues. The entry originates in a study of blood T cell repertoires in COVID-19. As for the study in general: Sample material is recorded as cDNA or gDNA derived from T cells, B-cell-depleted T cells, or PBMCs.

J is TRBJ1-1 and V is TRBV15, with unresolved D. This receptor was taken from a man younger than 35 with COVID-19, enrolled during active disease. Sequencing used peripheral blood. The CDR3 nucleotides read TGTGCCACCAGCCGAGGTAGCGGCACTGAAGCTTTCTTT. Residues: CATSRGSGTEAFF.